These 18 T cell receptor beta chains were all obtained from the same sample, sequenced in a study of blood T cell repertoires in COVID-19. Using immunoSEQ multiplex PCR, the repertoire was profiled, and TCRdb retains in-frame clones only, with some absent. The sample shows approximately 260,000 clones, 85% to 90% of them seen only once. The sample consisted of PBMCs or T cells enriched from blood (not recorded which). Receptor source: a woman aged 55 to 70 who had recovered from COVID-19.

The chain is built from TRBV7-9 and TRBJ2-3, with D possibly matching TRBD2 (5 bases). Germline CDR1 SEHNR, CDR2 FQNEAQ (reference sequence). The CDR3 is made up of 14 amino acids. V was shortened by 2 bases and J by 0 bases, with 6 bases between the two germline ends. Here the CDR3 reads CASSLSGSTDTQYF. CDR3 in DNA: TGTGCCAGCAGCTTATCGGGGAGCACAGATACGCAGTATTTT.

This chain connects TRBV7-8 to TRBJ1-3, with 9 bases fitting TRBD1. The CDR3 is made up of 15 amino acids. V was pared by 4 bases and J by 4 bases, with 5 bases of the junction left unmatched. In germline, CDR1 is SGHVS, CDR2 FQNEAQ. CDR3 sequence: CASSYGTGIGNTIYF. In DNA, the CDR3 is TGTGCCAGCAGCTACGGGACAGGGATCGGAAACACCATATATTTT.

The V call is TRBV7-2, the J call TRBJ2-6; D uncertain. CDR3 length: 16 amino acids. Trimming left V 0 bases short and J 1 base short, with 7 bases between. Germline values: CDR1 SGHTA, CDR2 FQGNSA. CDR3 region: CASSLASSSGANVLTF. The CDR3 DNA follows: TGTGCCAGCAGCTTAGCCTCGAGTTCTGGGGCCAACGTCCTGACTTTC. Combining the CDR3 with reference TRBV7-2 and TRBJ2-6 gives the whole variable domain GAGVSQSPSNKVTEKGKDVELRCDPISGHTALYWYRQSLGQGLEFLIYFQGNSAPDKSGLPSDRFSAERTGGSVSTLTIQRTQQEDSAVYLCASSLASSSGANVLTFGAGSRLTVL.

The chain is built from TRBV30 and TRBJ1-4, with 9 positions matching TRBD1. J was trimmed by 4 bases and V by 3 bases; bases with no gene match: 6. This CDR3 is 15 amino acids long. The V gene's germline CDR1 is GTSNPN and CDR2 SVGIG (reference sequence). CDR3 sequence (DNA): TGTGCCTGGAGCGTCCGGGACAGGGATAATGAAAAACTGTTTTTT. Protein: CAWSVRDRDNEKLFF.

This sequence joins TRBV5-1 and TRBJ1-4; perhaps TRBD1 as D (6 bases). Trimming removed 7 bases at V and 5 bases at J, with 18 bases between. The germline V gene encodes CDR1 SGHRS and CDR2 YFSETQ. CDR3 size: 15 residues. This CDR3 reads CASQPLGGTNEKLFF. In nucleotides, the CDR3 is TGCGCCAGCCAACCACTGGGGGGGACAAATGAAAAACTGTTTTTT.

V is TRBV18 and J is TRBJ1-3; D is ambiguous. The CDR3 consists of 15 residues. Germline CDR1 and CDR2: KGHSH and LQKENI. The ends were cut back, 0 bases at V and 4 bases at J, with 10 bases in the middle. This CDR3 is CASSPPGAAGNTIYF. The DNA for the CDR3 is TGTGCCAGCTCACCACCGGGAGCAGCCGGAAACACCATATATTTT. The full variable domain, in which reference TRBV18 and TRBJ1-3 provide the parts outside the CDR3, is NAGVMQNPRHLVRRRGQEARLRCSPMKGHSHVYWYRQLPEEGLKFMVYLQKENIIDESGMPKERFSAEFPKEGPSILRIQQVVRGDSAAYFCASSPPGAAGNTIYFGEGSWLTVV.

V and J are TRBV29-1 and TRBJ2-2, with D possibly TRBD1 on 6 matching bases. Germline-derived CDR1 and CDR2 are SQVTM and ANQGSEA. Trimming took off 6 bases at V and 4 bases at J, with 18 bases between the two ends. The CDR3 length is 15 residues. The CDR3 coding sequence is TGCAGCGTCAACACCCAGGGGTTCGGCACCGGGGAGCTGTTTTTT. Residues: CSVNTQGFGTGELFF.

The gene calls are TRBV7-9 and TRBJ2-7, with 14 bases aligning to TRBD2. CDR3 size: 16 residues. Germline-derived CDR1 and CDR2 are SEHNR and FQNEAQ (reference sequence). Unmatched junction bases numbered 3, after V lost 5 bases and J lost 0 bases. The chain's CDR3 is CASSRGLAGDSYEQYF. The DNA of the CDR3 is TGTGCCAGCAGCCGGGGACTAGCGGGGGACTCCTACGAGCAGTACTTC.

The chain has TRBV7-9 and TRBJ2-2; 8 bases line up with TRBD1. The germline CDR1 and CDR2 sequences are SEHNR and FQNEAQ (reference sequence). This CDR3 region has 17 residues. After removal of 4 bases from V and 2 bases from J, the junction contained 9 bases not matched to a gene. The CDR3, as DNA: TGTGCCAGCAGCTCCTCACCGGGACAGGCAAACACCGGGGAGCTGTTTTTT. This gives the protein CASSSSPGQANTGELFF.

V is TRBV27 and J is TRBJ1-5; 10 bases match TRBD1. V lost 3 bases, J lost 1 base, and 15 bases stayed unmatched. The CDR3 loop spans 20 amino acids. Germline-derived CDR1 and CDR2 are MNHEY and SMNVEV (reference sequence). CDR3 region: CASSLFGGQGESRSNQPQHF. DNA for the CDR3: TGTGCCAGCAGTTTGTTCGGCGGACAGGGGGAATCAAGGAGCAATCAGCCCCAGCATTTT.

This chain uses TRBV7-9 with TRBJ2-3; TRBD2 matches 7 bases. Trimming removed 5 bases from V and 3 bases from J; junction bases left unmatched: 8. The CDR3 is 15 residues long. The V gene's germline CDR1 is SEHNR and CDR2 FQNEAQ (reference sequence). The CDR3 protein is CASSKLSSGTDTQYF. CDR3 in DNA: TGTGCCAGCAGCAAGTTGTCTAGCGGTACAGATACGCAGTATTTT.

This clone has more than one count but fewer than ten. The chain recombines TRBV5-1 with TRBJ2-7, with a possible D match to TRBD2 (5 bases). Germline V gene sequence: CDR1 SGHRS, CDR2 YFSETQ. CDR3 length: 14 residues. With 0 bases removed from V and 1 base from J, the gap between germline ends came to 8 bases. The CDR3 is CASSLAPGSYEQYF. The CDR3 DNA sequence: TGCGCCAGCAGCTTGGCCCCGGGATCCTACGAGCAGTACTTC.

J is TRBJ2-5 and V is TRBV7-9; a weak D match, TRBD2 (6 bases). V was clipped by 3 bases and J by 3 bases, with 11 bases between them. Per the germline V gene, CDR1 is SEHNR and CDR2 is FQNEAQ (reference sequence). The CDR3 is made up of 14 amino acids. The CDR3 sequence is CASSFTGGEETQYF. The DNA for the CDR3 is TGTGCCAGCAGCTTTACTGGCGGGGAAGAGACCCAGTACTTC.

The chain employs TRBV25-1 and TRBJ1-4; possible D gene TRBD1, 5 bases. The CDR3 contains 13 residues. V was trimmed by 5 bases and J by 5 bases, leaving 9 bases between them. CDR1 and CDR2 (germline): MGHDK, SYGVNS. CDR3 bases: TGTGCCAGCAGTAGACAGCTAAATGAAAAACTGTTTTTT. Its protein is CASSRQLNEKLFF.

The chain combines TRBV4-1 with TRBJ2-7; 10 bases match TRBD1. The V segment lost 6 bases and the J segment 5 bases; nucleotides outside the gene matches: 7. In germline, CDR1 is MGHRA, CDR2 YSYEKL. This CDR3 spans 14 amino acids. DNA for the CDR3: TGCGCCAGCAGAGGGGGACAGGGGCTGGACGAGCAGTACTTC. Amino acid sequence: CASRGGQGLDEQYF.

The CDR3 DNA follows: TGTGCCAGCAGCTGGGACAGGGATTCACCCCTCCACTTT. It encodes CASSWDRDSPLHF. The V gene is TRBV7-6, the J gene TRBJ1-6, with TRBD1 matching over 9 bases. The CDR3 is 13 residues long. Germline CDR1 is SGHVS and CDR2 is FNYEAQ. V trimming: 4 bases; J trimming: 8 bases; junction bases outside the gene matches: 0.

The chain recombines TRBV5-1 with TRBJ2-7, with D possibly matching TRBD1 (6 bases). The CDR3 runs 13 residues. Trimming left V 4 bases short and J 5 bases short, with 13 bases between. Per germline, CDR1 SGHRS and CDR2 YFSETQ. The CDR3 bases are TGCGCCAGCAGCCATCGTCCAGGGGACGAGCAGTACTTC. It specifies CASSHRPGDEQYF.

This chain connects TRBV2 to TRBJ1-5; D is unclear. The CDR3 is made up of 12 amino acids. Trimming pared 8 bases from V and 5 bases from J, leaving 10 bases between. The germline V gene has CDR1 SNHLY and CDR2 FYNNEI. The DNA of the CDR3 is TGTGCCAGCTCGAGGGTGGATCAGCCCCAGCATTTT. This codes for CASSRVDQPQHF.